This TCR beta chain comes out of a study of T cells after somatic rescue of genetic block. The repertoire was sequenced with immunoSEQ multiplex PCR; TCRdb's copy has only in-frame clones and lacks some. Here the sample spans around 57,000 clones, 90% to 96% being singletons. The ends were cut back, 1 base at V and 6 bases at J, with 7 bases in the middle. Germline CDR1 is SGHTA and CDR2 is FQGNSA. This CDR3 has 13 residues. The sequencing sample was made of peripheral blood mononuclear cells (PBMCs). The sequence derives from a child younger than two. This chain joins TRBV7-2 and TRBJ1-5, with D unclear. CDR3 amino acids: CASSLGAGQPQHF. The CDR3 region has the DNA TGTGCCAGCAGCTTAGGCGCGGGTCAGCCCCAGCATTTT.